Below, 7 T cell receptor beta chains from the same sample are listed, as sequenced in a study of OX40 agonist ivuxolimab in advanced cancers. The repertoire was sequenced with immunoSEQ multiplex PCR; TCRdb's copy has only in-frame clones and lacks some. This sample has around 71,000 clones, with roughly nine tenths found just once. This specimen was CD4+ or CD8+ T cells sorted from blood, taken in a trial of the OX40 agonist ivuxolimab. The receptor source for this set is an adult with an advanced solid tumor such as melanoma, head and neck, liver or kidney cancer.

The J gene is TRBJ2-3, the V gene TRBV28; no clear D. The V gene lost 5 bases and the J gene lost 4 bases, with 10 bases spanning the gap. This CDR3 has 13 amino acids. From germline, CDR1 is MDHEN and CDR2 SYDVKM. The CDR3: CASSQGRADTQYF. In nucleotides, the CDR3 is TGTGCCAGCAGTCAAGGCCGGGCAGATACGCAGTATTTT.

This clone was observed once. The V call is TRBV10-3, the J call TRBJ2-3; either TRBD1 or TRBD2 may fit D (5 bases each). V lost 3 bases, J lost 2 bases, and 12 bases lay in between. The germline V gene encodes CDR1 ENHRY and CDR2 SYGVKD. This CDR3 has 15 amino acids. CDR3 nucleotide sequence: TGTGCCATCAGTGAACGGGACCCGGCCACAGATACGCAGTATTTT. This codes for CAISERDPATDTQYF.

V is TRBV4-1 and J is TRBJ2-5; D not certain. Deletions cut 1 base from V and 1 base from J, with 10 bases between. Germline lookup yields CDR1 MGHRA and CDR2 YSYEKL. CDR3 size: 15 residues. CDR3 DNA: TGCGCCAGCAGCCAAGGGCGTCACAGCCAAGAGACCCAGTACTTC. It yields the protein CASSQGRHSQETQYF.

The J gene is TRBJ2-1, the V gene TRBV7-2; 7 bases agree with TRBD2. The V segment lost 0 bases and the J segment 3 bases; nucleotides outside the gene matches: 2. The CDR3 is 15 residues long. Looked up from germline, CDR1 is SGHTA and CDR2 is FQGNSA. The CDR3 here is CASSLAGGVYNEQFF. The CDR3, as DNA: TGTGCCAGCAGCTTAGCGGGAGGGGTCTACAATGAGCAGTTCTTC.

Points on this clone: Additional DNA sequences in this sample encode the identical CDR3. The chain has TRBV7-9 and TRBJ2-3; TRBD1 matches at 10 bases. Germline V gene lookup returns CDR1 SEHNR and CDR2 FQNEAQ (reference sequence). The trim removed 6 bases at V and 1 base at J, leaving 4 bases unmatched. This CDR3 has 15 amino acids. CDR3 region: CASRAGTGGTDTQYF. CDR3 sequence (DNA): TGTGCCAGCAGGGCCGGGACAGGGGGCACAGATACGCAGTATTTT. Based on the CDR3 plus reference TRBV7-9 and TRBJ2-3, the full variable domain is DTGVSQNPRHKITKRGQNVTFRCDPISEHNRLYWYRQTLGQGPEFLTYFQNEAQLEKSRLLSDRFSAERPKGSFSTLEIQRTEQGDSAMYLCASRAGTGGTDTQYFGPGTRLTVL.

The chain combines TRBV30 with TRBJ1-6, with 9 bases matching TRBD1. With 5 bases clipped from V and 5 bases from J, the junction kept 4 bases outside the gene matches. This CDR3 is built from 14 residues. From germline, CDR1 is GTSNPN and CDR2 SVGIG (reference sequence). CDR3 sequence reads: CAWEGQGDNSPLHF. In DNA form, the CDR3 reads TGTGCCTGGGAGGGACAGGGTGATAATTCACCCCTCCACTTT.

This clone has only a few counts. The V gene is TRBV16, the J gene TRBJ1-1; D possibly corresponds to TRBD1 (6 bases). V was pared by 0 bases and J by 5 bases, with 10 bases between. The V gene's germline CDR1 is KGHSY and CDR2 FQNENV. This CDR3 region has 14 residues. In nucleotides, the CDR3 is TGTGCCAGCAGCCAATCAAGGGGGATGACTGAAGCTTTCTTT. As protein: CASSQSRGMTEAFF.